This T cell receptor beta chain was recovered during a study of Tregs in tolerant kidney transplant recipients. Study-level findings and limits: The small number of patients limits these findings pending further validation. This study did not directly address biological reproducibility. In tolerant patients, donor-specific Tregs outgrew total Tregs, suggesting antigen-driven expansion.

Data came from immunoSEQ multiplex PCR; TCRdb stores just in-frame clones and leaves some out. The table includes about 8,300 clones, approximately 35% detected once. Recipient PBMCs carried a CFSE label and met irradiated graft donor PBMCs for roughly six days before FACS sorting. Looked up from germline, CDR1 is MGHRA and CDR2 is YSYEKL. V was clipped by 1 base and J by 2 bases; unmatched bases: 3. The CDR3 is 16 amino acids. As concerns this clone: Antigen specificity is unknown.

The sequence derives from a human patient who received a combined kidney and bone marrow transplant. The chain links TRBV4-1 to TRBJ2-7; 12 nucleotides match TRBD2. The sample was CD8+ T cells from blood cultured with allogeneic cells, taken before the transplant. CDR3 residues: CASSQGLAGGTYEQYF. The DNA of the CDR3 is TGCGCCAGCAGCCAAGGGCTAGCGGGAGGGACCTACGAGCAGTACTTC.